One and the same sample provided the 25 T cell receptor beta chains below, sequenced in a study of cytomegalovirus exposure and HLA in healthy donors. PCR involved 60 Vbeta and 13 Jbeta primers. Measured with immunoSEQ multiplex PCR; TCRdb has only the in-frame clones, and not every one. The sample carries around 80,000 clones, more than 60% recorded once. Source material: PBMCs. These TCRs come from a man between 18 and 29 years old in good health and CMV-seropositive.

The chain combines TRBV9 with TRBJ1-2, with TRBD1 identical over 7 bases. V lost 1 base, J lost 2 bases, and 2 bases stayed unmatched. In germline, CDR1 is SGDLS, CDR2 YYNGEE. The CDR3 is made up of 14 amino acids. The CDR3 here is CASSVLTGNYGYTF. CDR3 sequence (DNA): TGTGCCAGCAGCGTATTGACAGGGAACTATGGCTACACCTTC.

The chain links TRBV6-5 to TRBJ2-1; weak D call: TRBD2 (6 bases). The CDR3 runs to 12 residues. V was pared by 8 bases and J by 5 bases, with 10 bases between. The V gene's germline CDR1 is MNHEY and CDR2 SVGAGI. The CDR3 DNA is TGTGCCAGCGGGATAGCGGACAATGAGCAGTTCTTC. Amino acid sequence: CASGIADNEQFF.

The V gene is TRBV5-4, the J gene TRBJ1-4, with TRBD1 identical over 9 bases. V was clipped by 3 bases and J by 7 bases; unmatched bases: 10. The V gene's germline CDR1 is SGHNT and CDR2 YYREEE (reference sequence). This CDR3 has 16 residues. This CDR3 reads CASSSQQGAQGEKLFF. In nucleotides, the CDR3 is TGTGCCAGCAGCTCTCAACAGGGGGCACAGGGTGAAAAACTGTTTTTT.

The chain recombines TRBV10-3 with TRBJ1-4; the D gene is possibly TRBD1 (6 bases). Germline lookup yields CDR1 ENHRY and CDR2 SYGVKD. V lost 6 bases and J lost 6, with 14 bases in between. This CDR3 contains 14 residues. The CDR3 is CAISLGGADEKLFF. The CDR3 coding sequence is TGTGCCATCAGCCTCGGGGGGGCGGATGAAAAACTGTTTTTT.

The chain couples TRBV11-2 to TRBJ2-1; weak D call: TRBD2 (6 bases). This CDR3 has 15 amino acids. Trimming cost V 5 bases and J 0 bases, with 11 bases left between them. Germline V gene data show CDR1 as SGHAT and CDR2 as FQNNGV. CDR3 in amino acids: CASSPGGNSYNEQFF. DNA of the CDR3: TGTGCCAGCAGCCCCGGAGGGAACTCCTACAATGAGCAGTTCTTC.

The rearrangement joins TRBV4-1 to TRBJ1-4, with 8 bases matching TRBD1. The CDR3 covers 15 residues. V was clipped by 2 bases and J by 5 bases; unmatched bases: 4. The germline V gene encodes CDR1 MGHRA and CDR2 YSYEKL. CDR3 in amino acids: CASSQSGTGNEKLFF. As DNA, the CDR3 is TGCGCCAGCAGCCAAAGTGGGACAGGCAATGAAAAACTGTTTTTT.

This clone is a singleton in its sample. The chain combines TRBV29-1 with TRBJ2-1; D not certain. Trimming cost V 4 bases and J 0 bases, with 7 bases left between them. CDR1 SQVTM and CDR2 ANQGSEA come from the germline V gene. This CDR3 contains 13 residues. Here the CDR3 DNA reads TGCAGCGTTGTGAGGAGCTCCTACAATGAGCAGTTCTTC. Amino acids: CSVVRSSYNEQFF.

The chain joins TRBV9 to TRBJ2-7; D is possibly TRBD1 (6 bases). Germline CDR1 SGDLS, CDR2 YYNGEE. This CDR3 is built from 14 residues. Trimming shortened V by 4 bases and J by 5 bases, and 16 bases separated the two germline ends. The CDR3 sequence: CASSPTGDRNEQYF. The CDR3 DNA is TGTGCCAGCAGCCCGACCGGAGACAGGAACGAGCAGTACTTC. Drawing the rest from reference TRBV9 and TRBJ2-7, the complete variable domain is DSGVTQTPKHLITATGQRVTLRCSPRSGDLSVYWYQQSLDQGLQFLIQYYNGEERAKGNILERFSAQQFPDLHSELNLSSLELGDSALYFCASSPTGDRNEQYFGPGTRLTVT.

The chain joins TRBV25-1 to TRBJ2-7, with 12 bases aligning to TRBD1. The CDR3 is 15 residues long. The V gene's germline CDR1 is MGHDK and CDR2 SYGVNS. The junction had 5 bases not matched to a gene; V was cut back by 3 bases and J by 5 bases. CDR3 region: CASSDLGQGADEQYF. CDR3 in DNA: TGTGCCAGCAGTGACTTGGGACAGGGGGCCGACGAGCAGTACTTC.

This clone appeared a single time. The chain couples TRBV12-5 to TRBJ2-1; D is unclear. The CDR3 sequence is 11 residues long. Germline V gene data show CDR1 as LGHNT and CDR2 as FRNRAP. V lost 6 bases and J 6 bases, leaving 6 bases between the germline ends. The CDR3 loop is CASGQLNEQFF. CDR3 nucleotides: TGTGCTAGTGGACAGCTCAATGAGCAGTTCTTC.

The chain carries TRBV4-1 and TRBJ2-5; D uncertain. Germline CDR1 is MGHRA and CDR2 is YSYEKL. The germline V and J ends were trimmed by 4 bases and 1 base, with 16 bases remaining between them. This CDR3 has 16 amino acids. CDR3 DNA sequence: TGCGCCAGCAGCCGAGAACTCTCCGGGTCCCAAGAGACCCAGTACTTC. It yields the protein CASSRELSGSQETQYF.

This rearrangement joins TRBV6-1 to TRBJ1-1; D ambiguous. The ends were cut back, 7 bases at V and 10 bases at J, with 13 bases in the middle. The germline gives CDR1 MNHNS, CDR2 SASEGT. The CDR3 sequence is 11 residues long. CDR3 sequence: CASTLTSGAFF. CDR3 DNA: TGTGCCAGCACCCTAACTTCGGGAGCTTTCTTT.

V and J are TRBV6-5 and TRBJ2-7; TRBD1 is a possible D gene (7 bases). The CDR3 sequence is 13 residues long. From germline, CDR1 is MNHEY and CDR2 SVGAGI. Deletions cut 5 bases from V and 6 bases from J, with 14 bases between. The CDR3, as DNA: TGTGCCAGCAGTCCACGACAGGGACTCGAGCAGTACTTC. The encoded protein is CASSPRQGLEQYF.

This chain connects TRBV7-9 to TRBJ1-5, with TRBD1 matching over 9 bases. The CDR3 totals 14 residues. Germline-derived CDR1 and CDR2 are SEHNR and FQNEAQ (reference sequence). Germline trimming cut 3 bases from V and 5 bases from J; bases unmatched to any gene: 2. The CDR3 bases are TGTGCCAGCAGCTTGACAGGGGGAGATCAGCCCCAGCATTTT. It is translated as CASSLTGGDQPQHF. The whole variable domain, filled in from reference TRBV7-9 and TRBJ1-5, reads DTGVSQNPRHKITKRGQNVTFRCDPISEHNRLYWYRQTLGQGPEFLTYFQNEAQLEKSRLLSDRFSAERPKGSFSTLEIQRTEQGDSAMYLCASSLTGGDQPQHFGDGTRLSIL.

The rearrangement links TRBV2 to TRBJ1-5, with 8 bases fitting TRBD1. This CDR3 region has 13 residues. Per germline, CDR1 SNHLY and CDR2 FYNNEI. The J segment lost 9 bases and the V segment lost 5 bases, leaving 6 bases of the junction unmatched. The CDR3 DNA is TGTGCCAGCAGTCTACCGGACAGGGCGCCCCAGCATTTT. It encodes CASSLPDRAPQHF.

The CDR3 nucleotides are TGCGCCAGCAGCCCCGGGACAGTCGGGGCCCAAAACACTGAAGCTTTCTTT. Protein product: CASSPGTVGAQNTEAFF. The V and J genes are TRBV4-1 and TRBJ1-1; 7 positions agree with TRBD1. CDR3 length equals 17 residues. The germline V gene encodes CDR1 MGHRA and CDR2 YSYEKL. The V segment lost 4 bases and the J segment 2 bases; nucleotides outside the gene matches: 13.

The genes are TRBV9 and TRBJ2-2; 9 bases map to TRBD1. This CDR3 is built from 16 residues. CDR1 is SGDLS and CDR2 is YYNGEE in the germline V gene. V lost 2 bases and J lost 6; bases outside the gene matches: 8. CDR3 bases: TGTGCCAGCAGCGTGTATACAGGGGGCGGTCCCGGGGAGCTGTTTTTT. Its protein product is CASSVYTGGGPGELFF. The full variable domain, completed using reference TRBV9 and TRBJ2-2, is DSGVTQTPKHLITATGQRVTLRCSPRSGDLSVYWYQQSLDQGLQFLIQYYNGEERAKGNILERFSAQQFPDLHSELNLSSLELGDSALYFCASSVYTGGGPGELFFGEGSRLTVL.

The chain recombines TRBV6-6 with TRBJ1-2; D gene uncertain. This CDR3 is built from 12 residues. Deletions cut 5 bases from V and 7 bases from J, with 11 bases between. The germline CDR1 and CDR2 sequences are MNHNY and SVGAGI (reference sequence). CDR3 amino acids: CASSPTPGGYTF. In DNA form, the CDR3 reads TGTGCCAGCAGTCCGACACCCGGTGGCTACACCTTC.

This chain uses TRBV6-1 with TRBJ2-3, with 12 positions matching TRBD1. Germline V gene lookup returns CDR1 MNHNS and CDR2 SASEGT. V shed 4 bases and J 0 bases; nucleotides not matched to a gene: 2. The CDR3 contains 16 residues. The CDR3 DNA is TGTGCCAGCAGTGGGGGACAGGGGGCTAGCACAGATACGCAGTATTTT. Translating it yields CASSGGQGASTDTQYF.

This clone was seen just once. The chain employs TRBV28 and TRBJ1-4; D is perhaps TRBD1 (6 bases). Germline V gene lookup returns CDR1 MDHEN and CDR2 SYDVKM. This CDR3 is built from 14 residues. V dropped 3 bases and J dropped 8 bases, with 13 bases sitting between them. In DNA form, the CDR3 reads TGTGCCAGCAGTTTGGTTGAGACAGGCGAAAAACTGTTTTTT. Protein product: CASSLVETGEKLFF.

CDR3 sequence: CASSPPGQGMTSGRSRQYF. CDR3 nucleotides: TGCGCCAGCAGCCCCCCCGGACAGGGAATGACTAGCGGGAGATCAAGGCAGTACTTC. This chain links TRBV5-1 with TRBJ2-7, with 12 bases aligning to TRBD2. The length of the CDR3 is 19 residues. Unmatched junction bases numbered 23, after V lost 4 bases and J lost 9 bases. The germline CDR1 and CDR2 sequences are SGHRS and YFSETQ.

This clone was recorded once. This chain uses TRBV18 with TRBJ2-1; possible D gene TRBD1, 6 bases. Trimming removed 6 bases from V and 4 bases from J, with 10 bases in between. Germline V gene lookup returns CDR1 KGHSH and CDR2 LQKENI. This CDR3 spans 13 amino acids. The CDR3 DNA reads TGTGCCAGCTCGCTCACAGGGTACAATGAGCAGTTCTTC. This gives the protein CASSLTGYNEQFF.

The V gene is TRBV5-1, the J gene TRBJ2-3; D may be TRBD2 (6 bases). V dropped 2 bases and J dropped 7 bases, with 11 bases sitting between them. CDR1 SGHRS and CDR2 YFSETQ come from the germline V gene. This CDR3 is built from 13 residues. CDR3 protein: CASSLNREYTQYF. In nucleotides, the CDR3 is TGCGCCAGCAGCTTAAACCGGGAGTATACGCAGTATTTT.

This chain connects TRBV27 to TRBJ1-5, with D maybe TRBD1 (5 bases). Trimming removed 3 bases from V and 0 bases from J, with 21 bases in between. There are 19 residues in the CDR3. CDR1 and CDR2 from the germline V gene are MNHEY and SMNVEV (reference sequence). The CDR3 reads CASSFLEEPQAYSNQPQHF. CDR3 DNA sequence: TGTGCCAGCAGTTTCCTCGAAGAGCCACAGGCCTATAGCAATCAGCCCCAGCATTTT.

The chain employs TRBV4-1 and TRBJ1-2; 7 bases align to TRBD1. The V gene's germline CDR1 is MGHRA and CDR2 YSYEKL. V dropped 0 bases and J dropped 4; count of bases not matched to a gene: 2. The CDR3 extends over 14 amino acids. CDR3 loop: CASSQDDRAYGYTF. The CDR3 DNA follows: TGCGCCAGCAGCCAAGATGACAGGGCCTATGGCTACACCTTC.